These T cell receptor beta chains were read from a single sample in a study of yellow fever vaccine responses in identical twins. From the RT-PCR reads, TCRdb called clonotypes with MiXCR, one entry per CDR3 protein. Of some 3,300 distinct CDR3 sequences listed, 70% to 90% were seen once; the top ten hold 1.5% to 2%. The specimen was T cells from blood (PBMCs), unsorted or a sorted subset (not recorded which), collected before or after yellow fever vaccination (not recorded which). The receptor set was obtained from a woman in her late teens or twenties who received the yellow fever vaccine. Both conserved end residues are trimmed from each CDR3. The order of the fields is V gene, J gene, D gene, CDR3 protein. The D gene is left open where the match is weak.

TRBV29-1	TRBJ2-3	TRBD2	SVEKASGPDTQY
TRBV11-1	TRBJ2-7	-	ASSLTGGARIYEQY
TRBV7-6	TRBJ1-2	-	ASSLASTLSHGYT
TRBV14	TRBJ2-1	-	ASSQFPAGNYNEQF
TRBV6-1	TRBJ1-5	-	ASSGSTDSNQPQH
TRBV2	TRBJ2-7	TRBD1	ASVDRGTFGEQY
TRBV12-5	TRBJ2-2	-	ASGLTAGELF
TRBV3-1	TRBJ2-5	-	ASSQDGLAQETQY
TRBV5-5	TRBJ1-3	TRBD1	ASSAGQGRSGNTIY
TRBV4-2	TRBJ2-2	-	ASSQDPGSTGELF
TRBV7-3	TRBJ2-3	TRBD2	ASSQTSGVGTDTQY
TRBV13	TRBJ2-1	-	ASRPAGIYNEQF
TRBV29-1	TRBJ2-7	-	SVARTVNFPEQY
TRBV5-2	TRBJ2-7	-	ASNTGVEQY
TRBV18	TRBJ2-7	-	ASSPPLPYEQY
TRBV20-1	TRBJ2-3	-	SARGQGTGDGTDTQY
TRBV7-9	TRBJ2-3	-	ASSFIQSPDTQY
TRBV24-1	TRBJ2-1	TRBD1	ATRGQTNNEQF
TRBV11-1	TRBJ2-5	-	ASSFQGGGETQY
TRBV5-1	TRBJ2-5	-	ASKITPQETQY
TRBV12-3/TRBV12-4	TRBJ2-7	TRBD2	ASRTSGRYEQY
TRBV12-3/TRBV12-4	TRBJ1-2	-	ASSFGRGSYGYT
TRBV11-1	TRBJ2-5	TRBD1	ASSYATSTGGLETQY
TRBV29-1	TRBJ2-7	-	SVIDRFYEQY
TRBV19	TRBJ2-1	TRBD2	ASSTLRLAGGYNEQF
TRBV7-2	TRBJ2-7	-	ASSLAVLASEAYEQY
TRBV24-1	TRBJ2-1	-	ATSLVRGNEQF
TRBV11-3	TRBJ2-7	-	ASSLGSGLSYEQY
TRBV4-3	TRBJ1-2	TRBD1	ASSRDRIYGYT
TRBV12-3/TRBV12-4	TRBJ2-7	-	ASSLSSYYEQY
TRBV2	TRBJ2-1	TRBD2	ASSPGLAENEQF
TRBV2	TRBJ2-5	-	ASSQRGTQY
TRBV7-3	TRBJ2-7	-	ASSSRSYEQY
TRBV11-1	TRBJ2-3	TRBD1	ASKGATDTQY
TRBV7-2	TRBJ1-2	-	ASSLDRVNYGYT
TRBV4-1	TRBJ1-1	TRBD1	ASSPGQGIGTEAF
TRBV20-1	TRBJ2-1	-	SAPTESYNEQF
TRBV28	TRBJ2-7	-	ASSPSDSSYEQY
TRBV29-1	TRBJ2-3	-	SVGNSPTDTQY
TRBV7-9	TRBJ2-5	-	ASSLAKALGGVETQY
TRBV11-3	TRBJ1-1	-	ASSFRGKLNTEAF
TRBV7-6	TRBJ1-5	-	ASSLEEGGSQPQH
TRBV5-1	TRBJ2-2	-	ASSFRGIDDGELF
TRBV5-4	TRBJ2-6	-	ASSPTGANVLT
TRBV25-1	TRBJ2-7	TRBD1	ASSESGTAYEQY
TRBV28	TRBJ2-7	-	ASSPSRGLSYEQY
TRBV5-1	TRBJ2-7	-	ASSTELGLPYEQY
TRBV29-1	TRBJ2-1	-	SVENNEQF
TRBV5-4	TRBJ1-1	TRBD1	ASSWPGQGTEAF
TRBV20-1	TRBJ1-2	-	SARDRLGSYT
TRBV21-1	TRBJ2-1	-	ASSKRLAGGCNEQF